This is a list of T cell receptor beta chains from one sample in a study of T cells in Graves' hyperthyroidism and ophthalmopathy. MiXCR was run by TCRdb on the multiplex PCR reads, yielding one entry per CDR3 protein. The top ten hold roughly 40% of the sample, which has about 300,000 distinct CDR3 sequences, roughly 19% seen once. Sequencing was done on a sample of blood. The receptors here all came from a man between 50 and 59 years old with Graves' ophthalmopathy. CDR3s include the opening cysteine and the closing phenylalanine or tryptophan. A D gene is named only where the DNA matches it firmly. Only some rows state a clone size, as once, few, many or a class for expanded clones.

j_gene: TRBJ2-5
d_gene: -
v_gene: TRBV11-2
abundance: many
CDR3aa: CASSLRIDGTQYF
CDR3nt: TGTGCCAGCAGCTTACGGATCGATGGGACCCAGTACTTC

j_gene: TRBJ2-4
d_gene: TRBD1
v_gene: TRBV6-5
abundance: many
CDR3aa: CASSYLQGANIQYF
CDR3nt: TGTGCCAGCAGTTACTTGCAGGGGGCGAACATTCAGTACTTC

j_gene: TRBJ2-5
d_gene: TRBD2
v_gene: TRBV29-1
abundance: -
CDR3aa: CSVFRLSGVQETQYF
CDR3nt: TGCAGCGTTTTCCGCCTTAGCGGGGTCCAAGAGACCCAGTACTTC

j_gene: TRBJ1-2
d_gene: -
v_gene: TRBV19
abundance: -
CDR3aa: CASNTRHPPNYGYTF
CDR3nt: TGTGCCAGCAATACTCGACATCCGCCTAACTATGGCTACACCTTC

j_gene: TRBJ1-1
d_gene: -
v_gene: TRBV6-4
abundance: few
CDR3aa: CASRVEGGMNTEAFF
CDR3nt: TGTGCCAGCAGAGTGGAGGGCGGGATGAACACTGAAGCTTTCTTT

j_gene: TRBJ2-1
d_gene: TRBD2
v_gene: TRBV7-3
abundance: many
CDR3aa: CASSPNWGGGHNEQFF
CDR3nt: TGTGCCAGCAGCCCCAATTGGGGGGGAGGGCACAATGAGCAGTTCTTC

j_gene: TRBJ1-5
d_gene: -
v_gene: TRBV10-2
abundance: -
CDR3aa: CASSRTASSGLPQHF
CDR3nt: TGCGCCAGCAGCCGGACAGCTAGCTCTGGACTGCCCCAGCATTTT

j_gene: TRBJ2-7
d_gene: TRBD2
v_gene: TRBV20-1
abundance: many
CDR3aa: CSEEGGLAGSSYEQYF
CDR3nt: TGCAGTGAAGAGGGGGGACTAGCGGGGAGCTCCTACGAGCAGTACTTC

j_gene: TRBJ1-1
d_gene: -
v_gene: TRBV2
abundance: many
CDR3aa: CASIPTRQNTEAFF
CDR3nt: TGTGCCAGCATACCGACACGTCAGAACACTGAAGCTTTCTTT

j_gene: TRBJ2-7
d_gene: TRBD2
v_gene: TRBV28
abundance: many
CDR3aa: CASSPGLAVWYEQYF
CDR3nt: TGTGCCAGCAGTCCGGGACTAGCGGTTTGGTACGAGCAGTACTTC

j_gene: TRBJ2-7
d_gene: TRBD2
v_gene: TRBV29-1
abundance: many
CDR3aa: CSVTKAGGISEQYF
CDR3nt: TGCAGCGTGACCAAAGCGGGAGGCATCTCCGAGCAGTACTTC

j_gene: TRBJ1-1
d_gene: -
v_gene: TRBV7-6
abundance: many
CDR3aa: CASSFEVNTEAFF
CDR3nt: TGTGCCAGCAGCTTCGAGGTGAACACTGAAGCTTTCTTT

j_gene: TRBJ2-1
d_gene: TRBD2
v_gene: TRBV19
abundance: once
CDR3aa: CASSTWTSRNEQFF
CDR3nt: TGTGCCAGTAGTACCTGGACTAGTCGCAATGAGCAGTTCTTC

j_gene: TRBJ1-1
d_gene: TRBD1
v_gene: TRBV5-6
abundance: few
CDR3aa: CASSAQGTGEAFF
CDR3nt: TGTGCCAGCAGCGCACAAGGGACAGGTGAAGCTTTCTTT

j_gene: TRBJ2-7
d_gene: -
v_gene: TRBV4-1
abundance: few
CDR3aa: CASSQAEEQYF
CDR3nt: TGCGCCAGCAGCCAAGCCGAGGAGCAGTACTTC

j_gene: TRBJ2-2
d_gene: TRBD2
v_gene: TRBV27
abundance: -
CDR3aa: CASSLDSAGGANTGELFF
CDR3nt: TGTGCCAGCAGTTTGGACTCCGCGGGAGGAGCGAACACCGGGGAGCTGTTTTTT

j_gene: TRBJ1-5
d_gene: TRBD1
v_gene: TRBV6-1
abundance: -
CDR3aa: CASSAGTGVSNQPQHF
CDR3nt: TGTGCCAGCAGTGCCGGGACAGGGGTTAGCAATCAGCCCCAGCATTTT

j_gene: TRBJ2-7
d_gene: TRBD2
v_gene: TRBV20-1
abundance: many
CDR3aa: CSAKGGAGASGPTYEQYF
CDR3nt: TGCAGTGCCAAAGGAGGGGCGGGTGCTAGCGGGCCGACCTACGAGCAGTACTTC

j_gene: TRBJ1-5
d_gene: -
v_gene: TRBV24-1
abundance: many
CDR3aa: CATSAFGPNQPQHF
CDR3nt: TGTGCCACCAGTGCATTTGGCCCCAATCAGCCCCAGCATTTT

j_gene: TRBJ1-3
d_gene: -
v_gene: TRBV20-1
abundance: -
CDR3aa: CSANRDPGNTIYF
CDR3nt: TGCAGTGCTAACCGGGACCCTGGAAACACCATATATTTT

j_gene: TRBJ1-5
d_gene: -
v_gene: TRBV5-6
abundance: -
CDR3aa: CASSPHPGWGQPQHF
CDR3nt: TGTGCCAGCAGCCCCCACCCGGGATGGGGCCAGCCCCAGCATTTT

j_gene: TRBJ2-2
d_gene: TRBD2
v_gene: TRBV11-2
abundance: -
CDR3aa: CASSFRTSGDGELFF
CDR3nt: TGTGCCAGCAGCTTTAGGACTAGCGGGGACGGGGAGCTGTTTTTT

j_gene: TRBJ2-5
d_gene: -
v_gene: TRBV20-1
abundance: many
CDR3aa: CSARGQNLQTQYF
CDR3nt: TGCAGTGCTAGGGGTCAAAACCTCCAGACCCAGTACTTC

j_gene: TRBJ2-1
d_gene: -
v_gene: TRBV4-2
abundance: few
CDR3aa: CASSPRTTLALDNEQFF
CDR3nt: TGTGCCAGCAGCCCACGGACTACCCTGGCACTGGACAATGAGCAGTTCTTC

j_gene: TRBJ2-1
d_gene: -
v_gene: TRBV18
abundance: few
CDR3aa: CASSPGTHNEQFF
CDR3nt: TGTGCCAGCTCACCAGGGACTCACAATGAGCAGTTCTTC

j_gene: TRBJ1-1
d_gene: TRBD1
v_gene: TRBV6-1
abundance: -
CDR3aa: CASDRGGNTEAFF
CDR3nt: TGTGCCAGCGACAGGGGAGGAAACACTGAAGCTTTCTTT

j_gene: TRBJ2-2
d_gene: TRBD2
v_gene: TRBV6-1
abundance: many
CDR3aa: CASSEEYGSGAGELFF
CDR3nt: TGTGCCAGCAGTGAAGAATACGGGAGCGGGGCCGGGGAGCTGTTTTTT

j_gene: TRBJ1-1
d_gene: -
v_gene: TRBV20-1
abundance: -
CDR3aa: CSGENTEAFF
CDR3nt: TGCAGTGGGGAGAACACTGAAGCTTTCTTT

j_gene: TRBJ1-1
d_gene: TRBD1
v_gene: TRBV30
abundance: many
CDR3aa: CAWSDTGTGITEAFF
CDR3nt: TGTGCCTGGAGTGACACCGGGACAGGGATAACTGAAGCTTTCTTT

j_gene: TRBJ2-3
d_gene: TRBD2
v_gene: TRBV20-1
abundance: -
CDR3aa: CSAFLAGGTTDTQYF
CDR3nt: TGCAGTGCTTTTCTAGCGGGAGGTACGACAGATACGCAGTATTTT

j_gene: TRBJ2-7
d_gene: -
v_gene: TRBV2
abundance: many
CDR3aa: CASTQGYEQYF
CDR3nt: TGTGCCAGCACCCAGGGGTACGAGCAGTACTTC

j_gene: TRBJ2-5
d_gene: -
v_gene: TRBV29-1
abundance: -
CDR3aa: CSVGNGQETQYF
CDR3nt: TGCAGCGTTGGGAATGGACAAGAGACCCAGTACTTC

j_gene: TRBJ2-5
d_gene: -
v_gene: TRBV28
abundance: -
CDR3aa: CASSLGDGAQYF
CDR3nt: TGTGCCAGCAGCCTTGGGGACGGGGCCCAGTACTTC

j_gene: TRBJ2-2
d_gene: TRBD2
v_gene: TRBV11-3
abundance: many
CDR3aa: CASSPSGRANTGELFF
CDR3nt: TGTGCCAGCAGCCCGAGCGGGAGGGCGAACACCGGGGAGCTGTTTTTT

j_gene: TRBJ2-1
d_gene: TRBD1
v_gene: TRBV15
abundance: few
CDR3aa: CATSRQGASEQFF
CDR3nt: TGTGCCACCAGCCGACAGGGGGCAAGTGAGCAGTTCTTC

j_gene: TRBJ2-7
d_gene: TRBD1
v_gene: TRBV4-1
abundance: few
CDR3aa: CASSQVDRGSYEQYF
CDR3nt: TGCGCCAGCAGCCAAGTGGACAGGGGCTCCTACGAGCAGTACTTC

j_gene: TRBJ2-3
d_gene: -
v_gene: TRBV18
abundance: -
CDR3aa: CASSPPWSPDTEPSTDTQYF
CDR3nt: TGTGCCAGCTCACCACCCTGGAGTCCGGACACCGAACCTAGCACAGATACGCAGTATTTT

j_gene: TRBJ1-2
d_gene: TRBD1
v_gene: TRBV24-1
abundance: -
CDR3aa: CATSAAGTGSGYTF
CDR3nt: TGTGCCACCAGTGCCGCCGGGACAGGGAGTGGCTACACCTTC

j_gene: TRBJ1-3
d_gene: -
v_gene: TRBV28
abundance: -
CDR3aa: CASSLVRAGGNTIYF
CDR3nt: TGTGCCAGCAGTTTAGTTAGGGCCGGGGGGAACACCATATATTTT

j_gene: TRBJ1-5
d_gene: -
v_gene: TRBV6-1
abundance: -
CDR3aa: CASSSTHAFRQPQHF
CDR3nt: TGTGCCAGCAGCTCCACCCACGCTTTTAGGCAGCCCCAGCATTTT

j_gene: TRBJ1-1
d_gene: -
v_gene: TRBV3-1
abundance: many
CDR3aa: CASSHRGTEAFF
CDR3nt: TGTGCCAGCAGTCATAGAGGGACTGAAGCTTTCTTT

j_gene: TRBJ2-7
d_gene: TRBD2
v_gene: TRBV9
abundance: -
CDR3aa: CASSVTSGRFEQYF
CDR3nt: TGTGCCAGCAGCGTGACTAGCGGGAGATTCGAGCAGTACTTC

j_gene: TRBJ1-1
d_gene: -
v_gene: TRBV5-1
abundance: many
CDR3aa: CASSSGGGTEAFF
CDR3nt: TGCGCCAGCAGCTCTGGGGGGGGCACTGAAGCTTTCTTT

j_gene: TRBJ2-2
d_gene: -
v_gene: TRBV6-4
abundance: -
CDR3aa: CASSDVGGHTGELFF
CDR3nt: TGTGCCAGCAGTGACGTTGGGGGACACACCGGGGAGCTGTTTTTT

j_gene: TRBJ2-1
d_gene: -
v_gene: TRBV4-2
abundance: -
CDR3aa: CASSQADRANEQFF
CDR3nt: TGTGCCAGCAGCCAAGCGGATCGGGCGAATGAGCAGTTCTTC

j_gene: TRBJ2-4
d_gene: TRBD1
v_gene: TRBV9
abundance: -
CDR3aa: CASSVSGGAQDIQYF
CDR3nt: TGTGCCAGCAGCGTGTCAGGGGGCGCTCAGGACATTCAGTACTTC

j_gene: TRBJ2-3
d_gene: TRBD2
v_gene: TRBV2
abundance: many
CDR3aa: CASSEAESSGTPDTQYF
CDR3nt: TGTGCCAGCAGTGAAGCCGAATCTAGCGGGACCCCAGATACGCAGTATTTT

j_gene: TRBJ1-2
d_gene: -
v_gene: TRBV6-1
abundance: many
CDR3aa: CASSEQGRGYGYTF
CDR3nt: TGTGCCAGCAGTGAACAGGGAAGAGGCTATGGCTACACCTTC

j_gene: TRBJ1-1
d_gene: -
v_gene: TRBV5-5
abundance: many
CDR3aa: CASSFYGEANTEAFF
CDR3nt: TGTGCCAGCAGCTTTTACGGGGAAGCTAACACTGAAGCTTTCTTT

j_gene: TRBJ1-1
d_gene: -
v_gene: TRBV28
abundance: many
CDR3aa: CASPGTLNTEAFF
CDR3nt: TGTGCCAGTCCCGGGACACTCAACACTGAAGCTTTCTTT

j_gene: TRBJ2-3
d_gene: -
v_gene: TRBV5-1
abundance: -
CDR3aa: CASSSRLGPQDTQYF
CDR3nt: TGCGCCAGCAGCTCCCGGCTCGGGCCCCAAGATACGCAGTATTTT

j_gene: TRBJ1-1
d_gene: -
v_gene: TRBV7-3
abundance: -
CDR3aa: CASSSEGNTEAFF
CDR3nt: TGTGCCAGCAGCTCAGAAGGAAACACTGAAGCTTTCTTT

j_gene: TRBJ2-7
d_gene: TRBD1
v_gene: TRBV10-3
abundance: -
CDR3aa: CAISDPGTGGSYEQYF
CDR3nt: TGTGCCATCAGTGACCCCGGGACAGGGGGATCCTACGAGCAGTACTTC